This is a list of T cell receptor beta chains from one sample in a study of blood T cell repertoires in COVID-19. Assay used: immunoSEQ multiplex PCR; TCRdb lists only in-frame clones, some missing. The sample holds 15,000 to 20,000 clones; more than 65% are singletons and the top ten take roughly 15%. The source material was peripheral blood. The receptors here all came from a man in his sixties or seventies with COVID-19, enrolled during active disease. The CDR3 runs from the conserved cysteine through the conserved F or W. The D gene is left open where the match is weak. Clone size is given for some rows only: seen once, a few or many times, or a class if the clone is expanded.

clone size	D gene	V gene	J gene	CDR3 DNA	CDR3 protein
-	-	TRBV3-1/TRBV3-2	TRBJ1-5	TGTGCCAGCAGCCCGGACAGTTATAGCAATCAGCCCCAGCATTTT	CASSPDSYSNQPQHF
-	TRBD1	TRBV4-1	TRBJ1-4	TGCGCCAGCAGCCAACGGGACAGGGGAGGGGAAAAACTGTTTTTT	CASSQRDRGGEKLFF
few	TRBD2	TRBV10-3	TRBJ2-7	TGTGCCATCAGTGAGACGACTAGCCCCGGGGAGGAGCAGTACTTC	CAISETTSPGEEQYF
-	TRBD2	TRBV5-1	TRBJ2-5	TGCGCCAGCAGCTTCGGACTAGCAGGGGAGACCCAGTACTTC	CASSFGLAGETQYF
-	-	TRBV4-3	TRBJ2-5	TGCGCCAGCAGCCGTGGCGGAGGGGGGGGACAAGAGACCCAGTACTTC	CASSRGGGGGQETQYF
-	TRBD2	TRBV25-1	TRBJ2-5	TGTGCCAGCAGTGATTCGGGGGGTGGGGAGACCCAGTACTTC	CASSDSGGGETQYF
-	-	TRBV10-1	TRBJ2-1	TGCGCCAGCAGTGAGTCCTACAGTCACCCGCCCCATGAGCAGTTCTTC	CASSESYSHPPHEQFF
-	-	TRBV4-1	TRBJ1-2	TGCGCCAGCAGCCGCGGGACCGATCGTAGTAACGACTATGGCTACACCTTC	CASSRGTDRSNDYGYTF
-	TRBD1	TRBV7-6	TRBJ2-1	TGTGCCAGCCAGACAGGGGGGGGCATGTACAATGAGCAGTTCTTC	CASQTGGGMYNEQFF
-	-	TRBV12-3/TRBV12-4	TRBJ1-2	TGTGCCAGCAGTCCCGGGTCCGAGGGCGGCTACACCTTC	CASSPGSEGGYTF
-	TRBD2	TRBV18	TRBJ2-1	TGTGCCAGCTCACTGACGGCCGGGACTAGCGGGACACGTGAGCAGTTCTTC	CASSLTAGTSGTREQFF
-	-	TRBV4-2	TRBJ1-2	TGTGCCAGCAGCCAAGATTTGGGGGCGCGGGGCTACACCTTC	CASSQDLGARGYTF
few	-	TRBV19	TRBJ2-7	TGTGCCAGTAATCCGAACCGTAACAGGTACGAGCAGTACTTC	CASNPNRNRYEQYF
-	TRBD1	TRBV7-9	TRBJ1-6	TGTGCCAGCAGCTTAGGGGACAGGCCATATAATTCACCCCTCCACTTT	CASSLGDRPYNSPLHF
-	TRBD2	TRBV4-3	TRBJ2-1	TGCGCCAGCAGCAATTCGCTAGCGGGGGCATACAATGAGCAGTTCTTC	CASSNSLAGAYNEQFF
once	-	TRBV3-1/TRBV3-2	TRBJ1-6	TGTGCCAGCAGCCAAAGTAGAGAATCACCCCTCCACTTT	CASSQSRESPLHF
-	TRBD1	TRBV19	TRBJ2-7	TGTGCCAGTAGCGCAGCAGGGGGAATATCCTACGAGCAGTACTTC	CASSAAGGISYEQYF
-	TRBD1	TRBV7-6	TRBJ1-3	TGTGCCAGCAGCTCCCCTCGGACAGGAATCTCTGGAAACACCATATATTTT	CASSSPRTGISGNTIYF
-	-	TRBV30	TRBJ1-5	TGTGCCTGGAGTACCAGGGGCAATCAGCCCCAGCATTTT	CAWSTRGNQPQHF
few	TRBD1	TRBV12-5	TRBJ1-4	TGTGCTAGTGGTCTGGGACAGGGTCGAGAAAAACTGTTTTTT	CASGLGQGREKLFF
-	TRBD1	TRBV30	TRBJ1-1	TGTGCCTGGAGTGTAGGGGGCCTAACGAGGACTGAAGCTTTCTTT	CAWSVGGLTRTEAFF
-	TRBD1	TRBV6-1	TRBJ2-4	TGTGCCAGCAGTGAGAGACAGGGACCGCATAGGGACATTCAGTACTTC	CASSERQGPHRDIQYF
-	-	TRBV28	TRBJ1-2	TGTGCCAGCAGTTTAGGGGGCGCTGACTATGGCTACACCTTC	CASSLGGADYGYTF
few	-	TRBV6-5	TRBJ2-7	TGTGCCAGCAGCCAGGGACACATCGGCTCCTACGAGCAGTACTTC	CASSQGHIGSYEQYF
-	-	TRBV4-1	TRBJ1-5	TGCGCCAGCAGCCAAGGGGGCAGGGATAGTCAGCCCCAGCATTTT	CASSQGGRDSQPQHF
-	-	TRBV7-2	TRBJ2-5	TGTGCCAGCAGCCACAGGGCTCGTCAAGAGACCCAGTACTTC	CASSHRARQETQYF
-	-	TRBV10-3	TRBJ1-2	TGTGCCATCAGTGAAGGGGGGGGCCATGGCTACACCTTC	CAISEGGGHGYTF
-	-	TRBV28	TRBJ1-1	TGTGCCAGCAGTTTAAGGGGCTGGGGGGAAACTGAAGCTTTCTTT	CASSLRGWGETEAFF
-	TRBD1	TRBV5-4	TRBJ2-6	TGTGCCAGCCGGGACAGGGGACTTTCTGGGGCCAACGTCCTGACTTTC	CASRDRGLSGANVLTF
-	TRBD2	TRBV27	TRBJ2-5	TGTGCCAGCAGGGGACTAACCCAAGAGACCCAGTACTTC	CASRGLTQETQYF
few	-	TRBV6-2/TRBV6-3	TRBJ1-5	TGTGCCAGCAGCTATTCGGGATATAGCAATCAGCCCCAGCATTTT	CASSYSGYSNQPQHF
-	-	TRBV5-1	TRBJ2-1	TGCGCCAGCAGCTTGGACTATGAGCAGTTCTTC	CASSLDYEQFF
once	-	TRBV5-1	TRBJ1-1	TGCGCCAGCAGCTCCTCCCTCCGACAGATGAACACTGAAGCTTTCTTT	CASSSSLRQMNTEAFF
-	-	TRBV4-3	TRBJ1-1	TGCGCCAGCAGGCGGGGAGGACTCATGAACACTGAAGCTTTCTTT	CASRRGGLMNTEAFF
-	-	TRBV2	TRBJ1-2	TGTGCCAGCAGTGAAACTACCGGTAATTTCTATGGCTACACCTTC	CASSETTGNFYGYTF
few	TRBD1	TRBV28	TRBJ1-4	TGTGCCAGCAGTAAACAGGGGCGGGATGAAAAACTGTTTTTT	CASSKQGRDEKLFF
-	TRBD1	TRBV9	TRBJ2-3	TGTGCCAGCAGCGGGACAGGGGGCACAGATACGCAGTATTTT	CASSGTGGTDTQYF
-	TRBD1	TRBV4-1	TRBJ1-5	TGCGCCAGCAGCCTACGGACAGGGGGCGGTCAGCCCCAGCATTTT	CASSLRTGGGQPQHF
-	-	TRBV20-1	TRBJ2-4	TGCAGTGCCAGTGACGAGAAGCTAGCCAAAAACATTCAGTACTTC	CSASDEKLAKNIQYF
-	-	TRBV27	TRBJ1-5	TGTGCCAGCAGTTTCAATAGTGGCAATCAGCCCCAGCATTTT	CASSFNSGNQPQHF
-	TRBD1	TRBV10-3	TRBJ2-7	TGTGCCATCAGCTTGGGGGGGGACAGGGACGCTTCCTACGAGCAGTACTTC	CAISLGGDRDASYEQYF